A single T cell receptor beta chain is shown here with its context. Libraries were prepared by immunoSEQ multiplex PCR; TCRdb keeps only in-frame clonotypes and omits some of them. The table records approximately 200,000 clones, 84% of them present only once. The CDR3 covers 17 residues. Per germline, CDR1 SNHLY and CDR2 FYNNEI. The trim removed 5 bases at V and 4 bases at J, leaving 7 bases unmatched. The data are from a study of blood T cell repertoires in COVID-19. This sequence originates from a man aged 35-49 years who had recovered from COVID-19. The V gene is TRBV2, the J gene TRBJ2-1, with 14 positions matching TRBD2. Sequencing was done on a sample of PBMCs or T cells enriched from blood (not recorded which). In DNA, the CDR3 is TGTGCCAGCAGTCGAGGACTAGCGGGGGGATTATACAATGAGCAGTTCTTC. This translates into CASSRGLAGGLYNEQFF.